The TCR beta chain under discussion was sequenced for a study of diagnostic markers for celiac disease (dated by TCRdb to 2019 to 2021). The CDR3, cysteine through phenylalanine, is 14 amino acids long. There is no recorded DNA. The germline V gene (reference sequence) specifies LNHDA as CDR1 and SQIVND as CDR2. This clonotype is medium-sized (0.01 to 0.1%), judged from its frequency; no count is recorded. The antigen it recognizes is unknown. Sequencer: Illumina MiSeq. TCRdb reprocessed the sequencing reads and holds a single record per CDR3 protein sequence, with no DNA. The sample has about 180 distinct CDR3 sequences on record. Less than 60% of the sample goes to the ten largest clones.

The sample was either unsorted cells or a sorted T cell fraction (not recorded which). The receptor comes from a human donor. The chain couples TRBV19 to TRBJ1-1; TCRdb's D call, TRBD1, is unchecked because there is no DNA. The CDR3 in this case is CASSIALGVGEAFF.